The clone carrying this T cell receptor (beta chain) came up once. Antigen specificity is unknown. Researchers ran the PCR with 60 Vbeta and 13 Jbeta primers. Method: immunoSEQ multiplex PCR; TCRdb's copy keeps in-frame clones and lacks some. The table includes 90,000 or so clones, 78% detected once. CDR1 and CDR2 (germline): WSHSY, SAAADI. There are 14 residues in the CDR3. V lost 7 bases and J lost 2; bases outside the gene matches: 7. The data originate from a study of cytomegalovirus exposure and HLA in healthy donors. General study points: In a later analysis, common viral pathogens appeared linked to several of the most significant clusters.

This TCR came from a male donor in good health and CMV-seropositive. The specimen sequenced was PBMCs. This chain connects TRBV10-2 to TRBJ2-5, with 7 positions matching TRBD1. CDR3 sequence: CASTGADRQETQYF. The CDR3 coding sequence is TGCGCCAGCACAGGGGCGGACAGGCAAGAGACCCAGTACTTC.